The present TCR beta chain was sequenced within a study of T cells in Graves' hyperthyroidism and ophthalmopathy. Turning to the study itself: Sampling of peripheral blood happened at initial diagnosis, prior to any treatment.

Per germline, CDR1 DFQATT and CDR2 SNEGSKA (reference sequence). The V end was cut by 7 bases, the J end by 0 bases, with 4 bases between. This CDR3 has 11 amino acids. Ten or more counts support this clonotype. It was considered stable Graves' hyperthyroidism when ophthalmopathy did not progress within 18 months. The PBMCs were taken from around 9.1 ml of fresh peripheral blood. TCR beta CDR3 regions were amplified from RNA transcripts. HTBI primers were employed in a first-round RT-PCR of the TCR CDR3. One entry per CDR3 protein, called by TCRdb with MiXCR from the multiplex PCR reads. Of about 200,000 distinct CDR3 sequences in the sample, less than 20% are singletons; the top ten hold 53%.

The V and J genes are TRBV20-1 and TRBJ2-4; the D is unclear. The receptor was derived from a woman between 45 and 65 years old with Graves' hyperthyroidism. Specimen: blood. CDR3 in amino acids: CSVVAKNIQYF. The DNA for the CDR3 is TGCAGTGTGGTAGCCAAAAACATTCAGTACTTC.